What follows describes a single T cell receptor beta chain. Its antigen remains unidentified. The sample is drawn from a study of T cell responses to AZD1222 COVID-19 vaccine. Study observations and caveats: Spike-wide vaccine-associated CD4 TCRs dominated at 160-218 and 743-854. Sampled repertoires all dated from after the peak T cell response.

Looked up from germline, CDR1 is MDHEN and CDR2 is SYDVKM. V was pared by 3 bases and J by 5 bases, with 10 bases between. The CDR3 covers 13 residues. Clones were read by immunoSEQ multiplex PCR, and TCRdb kept only the in-frame ones, dropping some. In the table there are 90,000 to 150,000 clones, around 87% of which are singletons. This specimen consisted of peripheral blood, obtained on day 0 of AZD1222 vaccination. This TCR was recovered from an adult in good health. V and J are TRBV28 and TRBJ1-1; possible D gene TRBD1, 6 bases. The CDR3 DNA is TGTGCCAGCAGTTTTGACAGGTTAACTGAAGCTTTCTTT. Its translation: CASSFDRLTEAFF.